The clone carrying this T cell receptor (beta chain) was seen a handful of times. As yet, its antigen is unknown. TCRdb keeps only in-frame clones here, not all; method: immunoSEQ multiplex PCR. Of roughly 25,000 clones listed, 26% are singletons. Germline V gene sequence: CDR1 SGHTA, CDR2 FQGNSA. The CDR3 loop spans 14 amino acids. The V and J ends lost 7 bases and 7 bases respectively, with 19 bases between them. Indicated time point: after neoadjuvant nivolumab, at surgical resection. Patients had newly diagnosed, untreated stage II-IVA oral cavity squamous cell carcinoma. These data originate in a study of neoadjuvant anti-PD-1 for oral cavity cancer. Study at large: Nivolumab at 3 mg/kg was mostly given biweekly, three to four doses, pre-surgery. Study findings and constraints: Expansion of preexisting intratumoral clones was suggested to aid response. Higher pretreatment blood Treg/Th17 ratios correlated with higher pretreatment blood and lower post-treatment tumor TCRbeta clonality.

This sample comprised tumor tissue, obtained after nivolumab (anti-PD-1) treatment. The TCR originated in a person aged 35 to 85 with oral cavity squamous cell carcinoma. The rearrangement joins TRBV7-2 to TRBJ1-2; D ambiguous. CDR3 residues: CASNRAPWSGGYTF. CDR3 sequence (DNA): TGTGCCAGCAACCGGGCCCCCTGGTCTGGTGGCTACACCTTC.